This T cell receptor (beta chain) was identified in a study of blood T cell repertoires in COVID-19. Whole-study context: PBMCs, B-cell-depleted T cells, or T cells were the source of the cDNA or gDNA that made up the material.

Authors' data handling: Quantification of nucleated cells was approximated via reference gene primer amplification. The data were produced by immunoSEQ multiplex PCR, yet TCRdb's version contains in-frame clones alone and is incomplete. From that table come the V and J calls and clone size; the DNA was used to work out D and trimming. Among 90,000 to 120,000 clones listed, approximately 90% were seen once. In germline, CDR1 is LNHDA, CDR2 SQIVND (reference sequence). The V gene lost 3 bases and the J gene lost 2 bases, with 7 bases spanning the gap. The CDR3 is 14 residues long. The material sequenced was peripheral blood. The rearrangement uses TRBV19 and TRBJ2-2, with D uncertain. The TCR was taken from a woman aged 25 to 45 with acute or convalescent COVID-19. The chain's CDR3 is CASSIETNTGELFF. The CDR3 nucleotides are TGTGCCAGTAGTATTGAGACAAACACCGGGGAGCTGTTTTTT.